This T cell receptor beta chain was recovered during a study of cytomegalovirus exposure and HLA in healthy donors. PCR primers comprised 60 Vbeta and 13 Jbeta primers. The repertoire was sequenced with immunoSEQ multiplex PCR; TCRdb's copy has only in-frame clones and lacks some. The profile shows about 32,000 clones, more than 65% of them singletons. Though probably carrying unrecorded immune exposures, donors were nominally healthy at sampling. This clone rates as medium-sized. The V gene's germline CDR1 is MNHNS and CDR2 SASEGT. Trimming pared 7 bases from V and 6 bases from J, leaving 15 bases between. This CDR3 has 13 residues.

The material sequenced was PBMCs. This clonotype originated in a woman under 30 in good health and CMV-seronegative. This chain links TRBV6-1 with TRBJ1-2; no reliable D call. The CDR3 loop is CASTPADGHGYTF. CDR3 in DNA: TGTGCCAGCACCCCAGCGGACGGGCATGGCTACACCTTC.